The 27 T cell receptor beta chains below were found in one sample sequenced in a study of vaccination effects on CD4 cells after COVID-19. These receptors' antigens are unknown. Repertoires were generated with immunoSEQ multiplex PCR, while TCRdb's copy carries only in-frame clones and drops some. This table holds 8,000 to 10,000 clones, approximately 76% found once. Researchers isolated CD4+ T cells once less than twelve days of culture had elapsed. Either the BNT162b2 or mRNA-1273 vaccine was given to participants in two doses. Specimen: CD4+ T cells from PBMCs cultured without peptide, collected after COVID-19 vaccination. These receptors all come from a human donor who received a COVID-19 vaccine.

The chain joins TRBV7-2 to TRBJ2-7; possibly TRBD2 for D (5 bases). Germline assignment: CDR1 SGHTA and CDR2 FQGNSA. This CDR3 is 14 amino acids long. Trimming pared 1 base from V and 2 bases from J, leaving 9 bases between. The CDR3 region is CASSLVRETYEQYF. The DNA for the CDR3 is TGTGCCAGCAGCTTAGTCCGGGAAACCTACGAGCAGTACTTC.

The chain recombines TRBV5-1 with TRBJ2-3; D is unresolved. Trimming left V 4 bases short and J 1 base short, with 19 bases between. The CDR3 runs to 17 residues. Per the germline V gene, CDR1 is SGHRS and CDR2 is YFSETQ. As DNA, the CDR3 is TGCGCCAGCAGCCTCCTAAGTACGGGCCGCGGCACAGATACGCAGTATTTT. This gives the protein CASSLLSTGRGTDTQYF.

The CDR3 region is CASSVAGGPGELFF. The CDR3 nucleotides are TGTGCCAGCAGCGTCGCAGGGGGCCCCGGGGAGCTGTTTTTT. The chain recombines TRBV7-9 with TRBJ2-2; 8 bases are shared with TRBD1. This CDR3 spans 14 amino acids. The ends lost 5 bases at V and 6 bases at J; junction bases unmatched: 5. Germline V gene lookup returns CDR1 SEHNR and CDR2 FQNEAQ (reference sequence).

The gene calls are TRBV19 and TRBJ1-5; 10 bases agree with TRBD1. The CDR3 covers 15 residues. Germline values: CDR1 LNHDA, CDR2 SQIVND (reference sequence). V shed 3 bases and J 6 bases; nucleotides not matched to a gene: 5. CDR3 protein: CASSIGTGVGQPQHF. The CDR3 DNA reads TGTGCCAGTAGTATTGGGACAGGGGTGGGTCAGCCCCAGCATTTT.

V usage is TRBV15 and J usage is TRBJ1-3; D remains ambiguous. V dropped 1 base and J dropped 4 bases, with 17 bases sitting between them. The V gene's germline CDR1 is LNHNV and CDR2 YYDKDF (reference sequence). CDR3 length: 17 amino acids. Written as DNA, the CDR3 is TGTGCCACCAGCAGAGCGGGCCAAGGGTTTGTCGGAAACACCATATATTTT. This codes for CATSRAGQGFVGNTIYF.

This rearrangement joins TRBV18 to TRBJ2-7, with 9 bases fitting TRBD2. The CDR3 sequence is 15 residues long. The V gene's germline CDR1 is KGHSH and CDR2 LQKENI. With 3 bases clipped from V and 5 bases from J, the junction kept 8 bases outside the gene matches. DNA for the CDR3: TGTGCCAGCTCACCCCCGAATAGCGGGAGCAACGAGCAGTACTTC. It specifies CASSPPNSGSNEQYF. The full variable domain, completed using reference TRBV18 and TRBJ2-7, is NAGVMQNPRHLVRRRGQEARLRCSPMKGHSHVYWYRQLPEEGLKFMVYLQKENIIDESGMPKERFSAEFPKEGPSILRIQQVVRGDSAAYFCASSPPNSGSNEQYFGPGTRLTVT.

V usage is TRBV28 and J usage is TRBJ1-1; TRBD1 aligns across 8 bases. The CDR3 has 17 residues. Per germline, CDR1 MDHEN and CDR2 SYDVKM. Trimming at V came to 5 bases and at J to 0 bases, leaving 11 bases not matched to a gene. The CDR3, as DNA: TGTGCCAGCAGTACTTACAGGGGGGAGGTTATGAACACTGAAGCTTTCTTT. Its translation is CASSTYRGEVMNTEAFF.

The chain recombines TRBV30 with TRBJ1-2, with TRBD1 matching over 10 bases. Germline V gene data show CDR1 as GTSNPN and CDR2 as SVGIG (reference sequence). Trimming cost V 2 bases and J 8 bases; bases outside gene matches: 20. This CDR3 comprises 18 residues. CDR3 sequence: CAWSYPVPGTGVPWGYTF. As DNA, the CDR3 is TGTGCCTGGAGTTACCCCGTTCCAGGGACAGGGGTCCCATGGGGCTACACCTTC.

The V and J genes are TRBV10-3 and TRBJ2-7, with no clear D. CDR3 length: 16 residues. Germline CDR1 reads ENHRY; CDR2 reads SYGVKD. V was cut by 0 bases and J by 0 bases, with 12 bases left in between. CDR3 bases: TGTGCCATCAGTGAGTCGCTTGGTCTTGGCTCCTACGAGCAGTACTTC. This codes for CAISESLGLGSYEQYF.

The chain is built from TRBV6-5 and TRBJ1-2; D remains unclear. Trimming removed 6 bases from V and 5 bases from J, with 16 bases in between. CDR3 length: 14 residues. Germline V CDR1 and CDR2: MNHEY, SVGAGI. The CDR3 DNA reads TGTGCCAGCAGCTATACAGTCGGCGGGTATGGCTACACCTTC. Amino acids: CASSYTVGGYGYTF.

This clone was counted only a few times. V usage is TRBV28 and J usage is TRBJ1-6; tentative D call: TRBD1 (5 bases). This CDR3 spans 16 amino acids. Trimming shortened V by 1 base and J by 10 bases, and 17 bases separated the two germline ends. CDR1 and CDR2 (germline): MDHEN, SYDVKM. CDR3 in amino acids: CASSLSLGTTTSPLHF. In DNA, the CDR3 is TGTGCCAGCAGTTTATCCTTGGGGACGACAACCTCACCCCTCCACTTT.

V is TRBV24-1 and J is TRBJ2-5, with TRBD2 identical over 9 bases. V gave up 6 bases and J gave up 4 bases; unmatched junction bases: 8. Germline V lookup: CDR1 KGHDR, CDR2 SFDVKD. The CDR3 contains 15 residues. This CDR3 is CATSYSGRGRETQYF. Written as DNA, the CDR3 is TGTGCCACCAGTTATAGCGGGAGAGGTAGAGAGACCCAGTACTTC.

This clone was picked up a small number of times. The V call is TRBV5-1, the J call TRBJ2-2; tentatively, D is TRBD1 or TRBD2 (6 bases each). In germline, CDR1 is SGHRS, CDR2 YFSETQ. V dropped 6 bases and J dropped 4 bases, with 16 bases sitting between them. The CDR3 contains 15 residues. The CDR3 DNA reads as TGCGCCAGCACCGGGGGCCCTTCCTTCACCGGGGAGCTGTTTTTT. Translation gives CASTGGPSFTGELFF.

There are a few counts of this clone. The chain links TRBV10-3 to TRBJ2-1; D possibly matches TRBD1 or TRBD2 (5 bases each). Trimming cost V 3 bases and J 1 base, with 10 bases left between them. This CDR3 is 15 amino acids long. Germline assignment: CDR1 ENHRY and CDR2 SYGVKD. The chain's CDR3 is CAISDGGGSYNEQFF. Written as DNA, the CDR3 is TGTGCCATCAGTGATGGGGGTGGTTCCTACAATGAGCAGTTCTTC.

J is TRBJ2-3 and V is TRBV7-2, with D tentatively TRBD1 or TRBD2 (5 bases each). CDR3 length: 16 residues. Germline V gene data show CDR1 as SGHTA and CDR2 as FQGNSA. V dropped 4 bases and J dropped 6 bases, with 20 bases sitting between them. CDR3 in DNA: TGTGCCAGCAGCTCCCGACCGGGGACCGACCTCGATACGCAGTATTTT. Encoded protein: CASSSRPGTDLDTQYF.

This clone was observed once. The rearrangement joins TRBV3-1 (or the pseudogene TRBV3-2) to TRBJ2-1; 8 bases align to TRBD1. V shed 4 bases and J 2 bases; nucleotides not matched to a gene: 7. The CDR3 is made up of 16 amino acids. The germline V gene has CDR1 LGHDT and CDR2 YNNKEL (reference sequence). CDR3 DNA: TGTGCCAGCAGCCGGTTCCGGACAGGGCCCTACAATGAGCAGTTCTTC. The encoded protein is CASSRFRTGPYNEQFF.

The chain uses TRBV10-3 and TRBJ1-2, with a tentative D call TRBD1 (5 bases). Germline V gene lookup returns CDR1 ENHRY and CDR2 SYGVKD. This CDR3 is 12 amino acids long. Between the trimmed V and J ends, which lost 6 bases and 8 bases, there was a span of 13 bases. As DNA, the CDR3 is TGTGCCATCAGGGACACCATTGGCGGCTACACCTTC. Protein product: CAIRDTIGGYTF.

V and J are TRBV19 and TRBJ2-1, with 9 bases identical to TRBD2. The germline gives CDR1 LNHDA, CDR2 SQIVND (reference sequence). J lost 6 bases, V lost 5 bases, and 5 bases had no gene match. The CDR3 has 14 amino acids. The CDR3 spells CASSFTSGPNEQFF. The CDR3, as DNA: TGTGCCAGTAGTTTCACTAGCGGGCCCAATGAGCAGTTCTTC.

The J gene is TRBJ1-2, the V gene TRBV28, with unresolved D. Per the germline V gene, CDR1 is MDHEN and CDR2 is SYDVKM. Deletions cut 3 bases from V and 2 bases from J, with 13 bases between. The CDR3 loop spans 15 amino acids. The CDR3 loop reads CASSFTYLSNYGYTF. CDR3 DNA sequence: TGTGCCAGCAGTTTTACTTACCTATCGAACTATGGCTACACCTTC.

In DNA, the CDR3 is TGTGCCAGCAGCCAAGGCCTAGCGGATACGCAGTATTTT. Its protein product is CASSQGLADTQYF. The J gene is TRBJ2-3, the V gene TRBV4-2; perhaps TRBD2 as D (6 bases). Trimming removed 1 base from V and 6 bases from J, with 8 bases in between. The CDR3 spans 13 residues. CDR1 and CDR2 from the germline V gene are LGHNA and YNFKEQ.

A single count supports this clone. This chain joins TRBV4-1 and TRBJ1-5; D is unclear. This CDR3 has 14 residues. V was shortened by 0 bases and J by 7 bases, with 10 bases between the two germline ends. Germline CDR1 MGHRA, CDR2 YSYEKL. The DNA for the CDR3 is TGCGCCAGCAGCCAAGAGGAGGGTATCCAGCCCCAGCATTTT. This sequence encodes CASSQEEGIQPQHF.

J is TRBJ2-6 and V is TRBV11-2; 9 positions match TRBD2. The CDR3 spans 17 residues. Germline assignment: CDR1 SGHAT and CDR2 FQNNGV. After removal of 5 bases from V and 0 bases from J, the junction contained 5 bases not matched to a gene. CDR3 DNA sequence: TGTGCCAGCAGCCCCGGACTAGCGCGCTCTGGGGCCAACGTCCTGACTTTC. Residues: CASSPGLARSGANVLTF.

The chain recombines TRBV28 with TRBJ2-7, with 10 bases fitting TRBD2. The CDR3 has 15 amino acids. Germline trimming cut 1 base from V and 6 bases from J; bases unmatched to any gene: 6. CDR1 MDHEN and CDR2 SYDVKM come from the germline V gene. The CDR3 spells CASSLSGLAGAEQYF. The CDR3 nucleotides read TGTGCCAGCAGTTTATCAGGTCTAGCGGGAGCCGAGCAGTACTTC.

The CDR3: CARSLRPDEAFF. CDR3 nucleotide sequence: TGTGCCAGAAGCTTAAGGCCGGATGAAGCTTTCTTT. The V gene is TRBV5-3, the J gene TRBJ1-1; no clear D. TRBV5-3 is an ORF, and what it does is uncertain. The CDR3 is 12 residues long. Between the trimmed V and J ends, which lost 2 bases and 7 bases, there was a span of 9 bases.

V and J are TRBV19 and TRBJ2-2, with 8 bases lining up with TRBD2. V gave up 10 bases and J gave up 0 bases; unmatched junction bases: 10. CDR1 is LNHDA, CDR2 SQIVND, per germline (reference sequence). This CDR3 has 16 amino acids. The CDR3 DNA follows: TGTGCCACTTCCCTTAGGGGACTAGCGAACACCGGGGAGCTGTTTTTT. Translated, it gives CATSLRGLANTGELFF.

The gene calls are TRBV10-3 and TRBJ2-5; possible D gene TRBD2, 7 bases. Germline V lookup: CDR1 ENHRY, CDR2 SYGVKD. The V gene lost 10 bases and the J gene lost 5 bases, with 17 bases spanning the gap. The CDR3 has 13 residues. This CDR3 is CATARGGRETQYF. The CDR3 bases are TGTGCCACCGCAAGGGGGGGTCGGGAGACCCAGTACTTC.

V usage is TRBV10-3 and J usage is TRBJ1-2; D remains ambiguous. This CDR3 contains 12 residues. Trimming shortened V by 4 bases and J by 8 bases, and 11 bases separated the two germline ends. Looked up from germline, CDR1 is ENHRY and CDR2 is SYGVKD. The DNA of the CDR3 is TGTGCCATCAGTGCTCAAACGGAGGGCTACACCTTC. Its protein is CAISAQTEGYTF.